A single sample gave rise to the 26 T cell receptor beta chains below, sequenced in a study of shared clonotypes between healthy human individuals. Repertoires were generated with immunoSEQ multiplex PCR, while TCRdb's copy carries only in-frame clones and drops some. The sample contains some 2,500,000 clones, roughly 90% of which appear only once. Specimen: naive CD4+ T cells from PBMCs. Subset in this sample: CD45RA+ positively selected. Source of these receptors: a man younger than 35 in good health. Some clones in this sample may be carry-over from other donors' samples.

V is TRBV7-6 and J is TRBJ2-3, with a possible D match to TRBD2 (5 bases). The V end was cut by 5 bases, the J end by 4 bases, with 16 bases between. Germline CDR1 SGHVS, CDR2 FNYEAQ. This CDR3 is 15 amino acids long. This CDR3 is CASSPDPIAPDTQYF. The CDR3 coding sequence is TGTGCCAGCAGCCCCGACCCTATAGCGCCAGATACGCAGTATTTT.

This clone turned up a few times. This chain uses TRBV28 with TRBJ1-5; D perhaps matches TRBD1 (6 bases). Trimming took 6 bases from V and 6 from J, leaving 15 bases between them. Germline CDR1 and CDR2: MDHEN and SYDVKM. This CDR3 has 14 amino acids. The chain's CDR3 is CASSVQGVIQPQHF. In nucleotides, the CDR3 is TGTGCCAGCAGCGTACAGGGTGTGATTCAGCCCCAGCATTTT.

The chain is built from TRBV7-8 and TRBJ2-1, with 12 positions matching TRBD2. This CDR3 comprises 15 residues. CDR1 and CDR2 (germline): SGHVS, FQNEAQ. The V segment lost 4 bases and the J segment 4 bases; nucleotides outside the gene matches: 2. The CDR3 loop is CASSWTSGIYNEQFF. CDR3 bases: TGTGCCAGCAGCTGGACTAGCGGGATTTACAATGAGCAGTTCTTC.

The chain links TRBV18 to TRBJ1-4; D is undetermined. V was cut by 3 bases and J by 8 bases, with 10 bases left in between. The V gene's germline CDR1 is KGHSH and CDR2 LQKENI. This CDR3 comprises 13 residues. The CDR3, as DNA: TGTGCCAGCTCACCGTCCCCTGAAGAAAAACTGTTTTTT. Protein: CASSPSPEEKLFF.

This sequence joins TRBV14 and TRBJ2-1; perhaps TRBD2 as D (6 bases). CDR1 is SGHDN and CDR2 is FVKESK in the germline V gene. The ends were cut back, 0 bases at V and 6 bases at J, with 12 bases in the middle. CDR3 size: 15 residues. CDR3 bases: TGTGCCAGCAGCCAAGATACGGGAGCGGCCAATGAGCAGTTCTTC. As protein: CASSQDTGAANEQFF. The full variable domain, rest sourced from reference TRBV14 and TRBJ2-1, is EAGVTQFPSHSVIEKGQTVTLRCDPISGHDNLYWYRRVMGKEIKFLLHFVKESKQDESGMPNNRFLAERTGGTYSTLKVQPAELEDSGVYFCASSQDTGAANEQFFGPGTRLTVL.

This clone was observed once. Different DNA sequences within this sample yield the same CDR3. The chain is built from TRBV5-4 and TRBJ1-2; 7 bases match TRBD1. The CDR3 has 15 amino acids. The V gene's germline CDR1 is SGHNT and CDR2 YYREEE (reference sequence). V lost 0 bases and J lost 0; bases outside the gene matches: 2. CDR3 region: CASSLDGTANYGYTF. The CDR3 DNA reads as TGTGCCAGCAGCTTGGACGGGACAGCTAACTATGGCTACACCTTC.

The chain joins TRBV14 to TRBJ2-1; tentative D call: TRBD2 (5 bases). CDR3 length: 13 amino acids. Trimming took 4 bases from V and 8 from J, leaving 12 bases between them. The germline CDR1 and CDR2 sequences are SGHDN and FVKESK. In nucleotides, the CDR3 is TGTGCCAGCAGCCTCCACTCTAGCTATGAGCAGTTCTTC. Its protein product is CASSLHSSYEQFF.

The chain combines TRBV5-1 with TRBJ2-2, with TRBD1 identical over 7 bases. The CDR3 runs to 15 residues. The junction had 3 bases not matched to a gene; V was cut back by 3 bases and J by 1 base. CDR1 and CDR2 from the germline V gene are SGHRS and YFSETQ. CDR3 nucleotides: TGCGCCAGCAGCTATCGGACAGGGAACACCGGGGAGCTGTTTTTT. Its protein product is CASSYRTGNTGELFF.

This clone has a handful of counts. V usage is TRBV29-1 and J usage is TRBJ1-1; D remains unclear. The V and J ends lost 5 bases and 3 bases respectively, with 7 bases between them. CDR3 size: 11 residues. CDR1 SQVTM and CDR2 ANQGSEA come from the germline V gene. The CDR3 DNA reads as TGCAGCGTTCCCCGAGACACTGAAGCTTTCTTT. Residues: CSVPRDTEAFF.

The V call is TRBV18, the J call TRBJ2-7; 7 bases line up with TRBD1. Germline V gene data show CDR1 as KGHSH and CDR2 as LQKENI. The CDR3 runs to 15 residues. V lost 2 bases, J lost 1 base, and 5 bases stayed unmatched. CDR3 bases: TGTGCCAGCTCACCAAGTCGGGACAGATCCTACGAGCAGTACTTC. Translating it yields CASSPSRDRSYEQYF. Supplemented by reference TRBV18 and TRBJ2-7, the full variable domain reads NAGVMQNPRHLVRRRGQEARLRCSPMKGHSHVYWYRQLPEEGLKFMVYLQKENIIDESGMPKERFSAEFPKEGPSILRIQQVVRGDSAAYFCASSPSRDRSYEQYFGPGTRLTVT.

V is TRBV7-2 and J is TRBJ1-1; no firm D call. Germline lookup yields CDR1 SGHTA and CDR2 FQGNSA. Trimming took off 5 bases at V and 3 bases at J, with 13 bases between the two ends. The CDR3 totals 14 residues. DNA for the CDR3: TGTGCCAGCAGCCATAACCCGGTTTACACTGAAGCTTTCTTT. It encodes CASSHNPVYTEAFF.

The CDR3 DNA follows: TGTGCCAGCAGTTTCCCGCCGGGACTCCAAGAGACCCAGTACTTC. Translation: CASSFPPGLQETQYF. The chain combines TRBV28 with TRBJ2-5; TRBD2 might be the D (6 bases). Germline V gives CDR1 MDHEN, CDR2 SYDVKM. Trimming cost V 3 bases and J 1 base, with 12 bases left between them. This CDR3 region has 15 residues.

The gene calls are TRBV6-5 and TRBJ1-1; D remains unclear. The length of the CDR3 is 14 residues. Germline-derived CDR1 and CDR2 are MNHEY and SVGAGI. The germline V and J ends were trimmed by 2 bases and 3 bases, with 10 bases remaining between them. In DNA, the CDR3 is TGTGCCAGCAGTTACAGGGAGTCGGACACTGAAGCTTTCTTT. This gives the protein CASSYRESDTEAFF.

This clone is a singleton in its sample. The V and J genes are TRBV18 and TRBJ2-1; 9 nucleotides match TRBD2. The CDR3 has 15 residues. Germline V CDR1 and CDR2: KGHSH, LQKENI. V gave up 3 bases and J gave up 10 bases; unmatched junction bases: 10. The CDR3 region is CASSPALAGVVEQFF. DNA for the CDR3: TGTGCCAGCTCACCCGCCTTAGCGGGAGTTGTGGAGCAGTTCTTC.

The CDR3 loop reads CASSQRGGSYNEQFF. The CDR3 DNA follows: TGTGCCAGCAGCCAACGCGGGGGCTCCTACAATGAGCAGTTCTTC. The chain recombines TRBV27 with TRBJ2-1, with 7 bases matching TRBD2. Germline-derived CDR1 and CDR2 are MNHEY and SMNVEV (reference sequence). Unmatched junction bases numbered 5, after V lost 6 bases and J lost 0 bases. CDR3 size: 15 residues.

V usage is TRBV28 and J usage is TRBJ2-1, with unresolved D. Trimming took off 7 bases at V and 5 bases at J, with 6 bases between the two ends. The CDR3 spans 11 residues. Germline V gives CDR1 MDHEN, CDR2 SYDVKM. The CDR3 sequence is CASNLHNEQFF. CDR3 coding DNA: TGTGCCAGCAACCTACACAATGAGCAGTTCTTC.

This clone was seen a single time. The chain joins TRBV10-2 to TRBJ2-7; a possible D gene is TRBD2 (5 bases). The CDR3 consists of 15 residues. Germline V gene data show CDR1 as WSHSY and CDR2 as SAAADI. Between the trimmed V and J ends, which lost 3 bases and 0 bases, there was a span of 12 bases. As DNA, the CDR3 is TGCGCCAGCAGTGACACGGGAAAGTCCTCCTACGAGCAGTACTTC. Its translation: CASSDTGKSSYEQYF.

The gene calls are TRBV5-1 and TRBJ2-2; maybe TRBD1 (5 bases). Trimming removed 0 bases from V and 1 base from J, with 13 bases in between. Germline V gene sequence: CDR1 SGHRS, CDR2 YFSETQ. This CDR3 has 17 residues. The CDR3: CASSLAFDRVNTGELFF. DNA of the CDR3: TGCGCCAGCAGCTTGGCGTTCGACAGAGTGAACACCGGGGAGCTGTTTTTT.

This sequence joins TRBV2 and TRBJ2-7; no reliable D call. Trimming removed 6 bases at V and 6 bases at J, with 6 bases between. This CDR3 region has 10 residues. From germline, CDR1 is SNHLY and CDR2 FYNNEI. The CDR3 sequence: CASSTREQYF. The CDR3 DNA is TGTGCCAGCAGCACACGCGAGCAGTACTTC.

This chain connects TRBV5-1 to TRBJ2-1; 7 bases are a match to TRBD2. This CDR3 is 16 amino acids long. V shed 3 bases, J shed 0 bases, and the junction held 6 bases outside the gene matches. CDR1 SGHRS and CDR2 YFSETQ come from the germline V gene. CDR3 loop: CASSWIAGSSYNEQFF. CDR3 sequence (DNA): TGCGCCAGCAGCTGGATAGCGGGCAGCTCCTACAATGAGCAGTTCTTC.

In the case of this clone: Other DNA sequences in the same sample also yield this CDR3. This sequence joins TRBV11-2 and TRBJ2-7, with 7 nucleotides matching TRBD1. Germline V gene data show CDR1 as SGHAT and CDR2 as FQNNGV. The CDR3 is made up of 14 amino acids. The ends lost 4 bases at V and 4 bases at J; junction bases unmatched: 7. The CDR3: CASSSLTGTYEQYF. DNA for the CDR3: TGTGCCAGCAGCTCTTTGACAGGGACGTACGAGCAGTACTTC.

A remark on this clone: Distinct nucleotide sequences in the sample also encode this CDR3. The chain recombines TRBV30 with TRBJ2-3; tentative D call: TRBD2 (6 bases). The germline gives CDR1 GTSNPN, CDR2 SVGIG (reference sequence). The CDR3 has 14 residues. V was shortened by 2 bases and J by 2 bases, with 11 bases between the two germline ends. CDR3 coding DNA: TGTGCCTGGAGTACTGGCGGGGCCACAGATACGCAGTATTTT. Protein: CAWSTGGATDTQYF. Looking up the rest from reference TRBV30 and TRBJ2-3 gives the full variable domain: SQTIHQWPATLVQPVGSPLSLECTVEGTSNPNLYWYRQAAGRGLQLLFYSVGIGQISSEVPQNLSASRPQDRQFILSSKKLLLSDSGFYLCAWSTGGATDTQYFGPGTRLTVL.

This clone appeared a single time. The rearrangement joins TRBV6-1 to TRBJ2-1; the match to TRBD1 covers 7 bases. Per the germline V gene, CDR1 is MNHNS and CDR2 is SASEGT. The V and J ends lost 4 bases and 4 bases, in that order; junction bases with no gene match: 10. The length of the CDR3 is 16 residues. The CDR3 DNA follows: TGTGCCAGCAGTGGACGACAAGGACAGGATTACAATGAGCAGTTCTTC. Protein product: CASSGRQGQDYNEQFF.

The rearrangement joins TRBV11-1 to TRBJ1-1, with TRBD1 identical over 7 bases. V was pared by 1 base and J by 4 bases, with 9 bases of the junction left unmatched. The CDR3 consists of 16 residues. CDR1 and CDR2 (germline): SGHAT, FQDESV (reference sequence). The CDR3 protein is CASSLGDRVSRTEAFF. For the CDR3, the DNA is TGTGCCAGCAGCTTAGGTGACAGGGTATCGCGCACTGAAGCTTTCTTT.

In nucleotides, the CDR3 is TGTGCCAGCTTTCCTCGGAGGGGCAGTCCCCAAGAGACCCAGTACTTC. This codes for CASFPRRGSPQETQYF. The J gene is TRBJ2-5, the V gene TRBV18; the D gene is possibly TRBD2 (6 bases). The CDR3 is made up of 16 amino acids. With 7 bases removed from V and 1 base from J, the gap between germline ends came to 19 bases. Looked up from germline, CDR1 is KGHSH and CDR2 is LQKENI.

The V call is TRBV29-1, the J call TRBJ2-7, with a tentative D call TRBD1 (5 bases). Per germline, CDR1 SQVTM and CDR2 ANQGSEA. The length of the CDR3 is 13 residues. V lost 4 bases, J lost 0 bases, and 10 bases lay in between. The CDR3 DNA follows: TGCAGCGTTGGTTTTAGGGGCTCCTACGAGCAGTACTTC. Protein product: CSVGFRGSYEQYF.